The table lists the clone carrying this TCR beta chain with many counts. What it binds is not known. As to time point: sample taken at primary tumor resection. Samples were obtained from roughly 65 donors, all untreated early-stage non-small cell lung cancer patients. The sequenced material consisted of unsorted whole RNA from tumor, nontumor lung or frozen PBMC. The record originates from a study of spatial heterogeneity in lung cancer. Background on the study: In raw reads, more than 9.5 appearances on average were recorded for each unique TCR and UMI combination.

General observations from the study: The study found ubiquitous expanded tumor TCRs in blood more at resection than follow-up.

TCRdb itself ran the 5' RACE reads through MiXCR, one entry per CDR3 protein. The sample yields under 50,000 distinct CDR3 sequences, roughly 4.9% seen once. The V gene end was trimmed by 3 bases and the J gene end by 4 bases; junction bases not matched to a gene: 8. Germline V gives CDR1 SQVTM, CDR2 ANQGSEA. The CDR3 runs to 14 residues. The specimen comprised PBMCs, sampled at surgery. The V gene is TRBV29-1, the J gene TRBJ1-1; 7 bases map to TRBD1. The receptor comes from a female donor with early-stage non-small cell lung cancer. DNA of the CDR3: TGCAGCGTTGATTCTCTTCAGGGGGGCACTGAAGCTTTCTTT. Translated: CSVDSLQGGTEAFF.